This TCR beta chain was recovered during a study of metastatic and nonmetastatic thyroid tumors. Whole-study context: Blood and tumor or nodule tissue repertoires from malignant and benign thyroid patients were compared. Overall study results and limits: Benign nodules were reported to have significantly lower TCR beta diversity than malignant thyroid tumors, in blood and tumor.

The entire patient cohort was treatment-naive prior to thyroid surgery. Turning to this clone: Its specificity is not known.

Methods used by the authors: What underpinned the distant-metastasis classifier for papillary thyroid cancer was the set of CDR3 differences across clinicopathological groups. TCRdb re-called clones via MiXCR from the PCR reads. TCRdb, rather than the study authors, made the V and J calls. The repertoire holds just over 20,000 clones, with less than 15% as singletons. The clonotype was recovered from a male donor with papillary thyroid cancer or a benign thyroid nodule (not recorded which). Some clones in this sample may be carry-over from other donors' samples. Sequencing was carried out using blood.

The CDR3: CASANIWVQGLEYGYTF. CDR3 DNA sequence: TGTGCCAGCGCCAATATCTGGGTCCAGGGGCTTGAGTATGGCTACACCTTC. This rearrangement joins TRBV27 to TRBJ1-2; D is possibly TRBD1 (6 bases). Germline V gives CDR1 MNHEY, CDR2 SMNVEV (reference sequence). V was cut by 8 bases and J by 5 bases, with 27 bases left in between. The CDR3 spans 17 residues.